The rows below give T cell receptor beta chains drawn from one sample of a study of CD8 T cells in ankylosing spondylitis. TCRdb independently ran MiXCR on the 5' RACE reads; one entry per CDR3 protein. The sample contains fewer than 250,000 distinct CDR3 sequences, 10% to 13% of which appear only once. The sample was blood, either unsorted or a sorted T cell fraction (not recorded which). These TCRs come from a male donor with ankylosing spondylitis or in good health (not recorded which). Both conserved end residues are part of each CDR3. Fields, in order: clone size, CDR3 length, J gene, D gene, V gene, CDR3 DNA, CDR3 protein. D genes are given only for firm matches. Rows may omit the clone size; those that give it use once, few, many or a size class.

size: few; length: 13; J: TRBJ2-3; D: -; V: TRBV24-1; DNA: TGTGCCACCAGTGACAGTTCCACAGATACGCAGTATTTT; CDR3: CATSDSSTDTQYF
size: few; length: 15; J: TRBJ1-1; D: -; V: TRBV19; DNA: TGTGCCAGTAGTATAAATCGGGTTCGGTACACTGAAGCTTTCTTT; CDR3: CASSINRVRYTEAFF
size: many; length: 14; J: TRBJ1-6; D: -; V: TRBV27; DNA: TGTGCCAGCAGTTTGGACAGCCTACCATCGGGCCTCCACTTT; CDR3: CASSLDSLPSGLHF
size: many; length: 14; J: TRBJ2-7; D: -; V: TRBV3-1; DNA: TGTGCCAGCAGCCAAGAGGTGGCCTCCTACGAGCAGTACTTC; CDR3: CASSQEVASYEQYF
size: many; length: 13; J: TRBJ2-1; D: TRBD2; V: TRBV10-3; DNA: TGTGCCTCACAGCGGGACTTTCCCAATGAGCAGTTCTTC; CDR3: CASQRDFPNEQFF
size: -; length: 14; J: TRBJ2-1; D: -; V: TRBV6-1; DNA: TGTGCCAGCCGCGCTAGGGGGGCCTACAATGAGCAGTTCTTC; CDR3: CASRARGAYNEQFF
size: many; length: 15; J: TRBJ1-5; D: TRBD1; V: TRBV7-9; DNA: TGTGCCAGCAGCTCCGGGACAGGGGTAAATCAGCCCCAGCATTTT; CDR3: CASSSGTGVNQPQHF
size: -; length: 15; J: TRBJ1-1; D: -; V: TRBV6-5; DNA: TGTGCCAGCACGAAACCGGGGGGTCCGGGCACTGAAGCTTTCTTT; CDR3: CASTKPGGPGTEAFF
size: many; length: 11; J: TRBJ1-1; D: TRBD1; V: TRBV20-1; DNA: TGCAGTGCTCCCTTAGGGGGCGAAGCTTTCTTT; CDR3: CSAPLGGEAFF
size: many; length: 17; J: TRBJ2-1; D: -; V: TRBV27; DNA: TGTGCCAGCAGTTTCTCCCGCTACAGGGAGGGGGACAATGAGCAGTTCTTC; CDR3: CASSFSRYREGDNEQFF
size: -; length: 16; J: TRBJ2-1; D: TRBD2; V: TRBV5-4; DNA: TGTGCCAGCAGCTTGGTGATAGCTAGCGGGAGCAATGAGCAGTTCTTC; CDR3: CASSLVIASGSNEQFF
size: many; length: 14; J: TRBJ2-1; D: -; V: TRBV20-1; DNA: TGCAGTTCACCCCTCCGGGACGGGTACAATGAGCAGTTCTTC; CDR3: CSSPLRDGYNEQFF
size: few; length: 13; J: TRBJ2-7; D: -; V: TRBV20-1; DNA: TGCAGTGCTACCGGACAGACCCTAAGAGAGCAGTACTTC; CDR3: CSATGQTLREQYF
size: -; length: 13; J: TRBJ1-1; D: -; V: TRBV25-1; DNA: TGTGCCAGCAGTGTTGCTTGGGAGACTGAAGCTTTCTTT; CDR3: CASSVAWETEAFF
size: many; length: 13; J: TRBJ1-1; D: -; V: TRBV30; DNA: TGTGCCTGGAGTGTACTTGACTACACTGAAGCTTTCTTT; CDR3: CAWSVLDYTEAFF
size: -; length: 17; J: TRBJ2-7; D: TRBD2; V: TRBV20-1; DNA: TGCTGTGCCGAGGGGTCAGGGGGGATAACTAGCGGGGACGAGCAGTACTTC; CDR3: CCAEGSGGITSGDEQYF
size: -; length: 12; J: TRBJ2-7; D: -; V: TRBV9; DNA: TGTGCCAGCAGCGTCTCCTCCTACGAGCAGTACTTC; CDR3: CASSVSSYEQYF
size: many; length: 15; J: TRBJ1-2; D: -; V: TRBV4-2; DNA: TGTGCCAGCAGCCGCCCGGGACGGTCCAACTATGGCTACACCTTC; CDR3: CASSRPGRSNYGYTF
size: many; length: 13; J: TRBJ2-7; D: TRBD1; V: TRBV5-1; DNA: TGCGCCAGCAGACAAGGGACAGTCTACGAGCAGTACTTC; CDR3: CASRQGTVYEQYF
size: many; length: 15; J: TRBJ2-1; D: TRBD2; V: TRBV20-1; DNA: TGCAGTGCTGCACGAAGCGGGAGTGAGTGGAATGAGCAGTTCTTC; CDR3: CSAARSGSEWNEQFF
size: many; length: 14; J: TRBJ2-1; D: TRBD2; V: TRBV10-2; DNA: TGCGCCAGCAGTGGGACTAGCGGGATCAATGAGCAGTTCTTC; CDR3: CASSGTSGINEQFF
size: many; length: 12; J: TRBJ2-5; D: -; V: TRBV9; DNA: TGTGCCAGCAGCGTAGACCAAGAGACCCAGTACTTC; CDR3: CASSVDQETQYF
size: -; length: 15; J: TRBJ2-7; D: TRBD2; V: TRBV5-1; DNA: TGCGCCAGCAGCTCTACCGGGACTAGACCCTACGAGCAGTACTTC; CDR3: CASSSTGTRPYEQYF
size: many; length: 14; J: TRBJ2-5; D: TRBD1; V: TRBV2; DNA: TGTGCCAGCAGGGCACCAGGGGGCGGGGAGACCCAGTACTTC; CDR3: CASRAPGGGETQYF
size: many; length: 17; J: TRBJ2-1; D: -; V: TRBV5-1; DNA: TGCGCCAGCAGCTTGGGAGAGCGGGACAGCTCCTACAATGAGCAGTTCTTC; CDR3: CASSLGERDSSYNEQFF
size: many; length: 12; J: TRBJ1-2; D: -; V: TRBV4-1; DNA: TGCGCCAGTTCCCGGGGGGGCGTGGGATACACCTTC; CDR3: CASSRGGVGYTF
size: many; length: 13; J: TRBJ2-4; D: -; V: TRBV12-3/TRBV12-4; DNA: TGTGCCAGCAGTACCTCCAATGAAAACATTCAGTACTTC; CDR3: CASSTSNENIQYF
size: -; length: 16; J: TRBJ2-5; D: TRBD2; V: TRBV7-2; DNA: TGTGCCAGCAGCTTAGGGGAATTAGCGGGGGGAGAGACCCAGTACTTC; CDR3: CASSLGELAGGETQYF
size: many; length: 16; J: TRBJ1-3; D: -; V: TRBV19; DNA: TGTGCCAGTAGTGCGGTTACAGCGAACTCTGGAAACACCATATATTTT; CDR3: CASSAVTANSGNTIYF
size: many; length: 9; J: TRBJ2-5; D: -; V: TRBV29-1; DNA: TGCAGCGTTGGAGGGTTCCAGTACTTC; CDR3: CSVGGFQYF
size: few; length: 15; J: TRBJ1-1; D: TRBD1; V: TRBV29-1; DNA: TGCAGCGTTGAGACCCCAGGGGGCCTGAACACTGAAGCTTTCTTT; CDR3: CSVETPGGLNTEAFF
size: -; length: 15; J: TRBJ2-5; D: -; V: TRBV9; DNA: TGTGCCAGCAGCTTACGGGGAAGCCTGGGAGAGACCCAGTACTTC; CDR3: CASSLRGSLGETQYF
size: many; length: 14; J: TRBJ1-2; D: -; V: TRBV4-1; DNA: TGCGCCAGCAGCCAAGGTACTCTTCCCTATGGCTACACCTTC; CDR3: CASSQGTLPYGYTF
size: -; length: 14; J: TRBJ2-4; D: -; V: TRBV7-9; DNA: TGTGCCAGCAGCCTCCGGGACAGCGGGAACATTCAGTACTTC; CDR3: CASSLRDSGNIQYF
size: many; length: 16; J: TRBJ1-2; D: -; V: TRBV10-3; DNA: TGTGCCATCAGCATCCTGGGAACAGGGCCCGCGCGTGGCTACACCTTC; CDR3: CAISILGTGPARGYTF
size: many; length: 14; J: TRBJ2-7; D: TRBD1; V: TRBV20-1; DNA: TGCAGTGCCCGGGACAGCCTAAGCTCCTACGAGCAGTACTTC; CDR3: CSARDSLSSYEQYF
size: many; length: 17; J: TRBJ2-3; D: TRBD2; V: TRBV6-2/TRBV6-3; DNA: TGTGCCAGCAGTTCGCGGGGGGCCCTCACCGCACAAAATACGCAGTATTTT; CDR3: CASSSRGALTAQNTQYF
size: few; length: 14; J: TRBJ2-3; D: -; V: TRBV10-1; DNA: TGCGCCAGCAGTGACGGCAGGGTTACAGATACGCAGTATTTT; CDR3: CASSDGRVTDTQYF
size: many; length: 13; J: TRBJ1-6; D: -; V: TRBV29-1; DNA: TGCAGCGCCAGGACCGAGTATAATTCACCCCTCCACTTT; CDR3: CSARTEYNSPLHF